These T cell receptor beta chains were read from a single sample in a study of shared clonotypes between healthy human individuals. The repertoire was sequenced with immunoSEQ multiplex PCR; TCRdb's copy has only in-frame clones and lacks some. The sample holds 2 million to 3 million clones, 90% to 95% seen once. Sequenced input: naive CD4+ T cells from PBMCs. Receptors originate from a man between 18 and 35 years old in good health. Some clones in this sample may be carry-over from other donors' samples. The CDR3 runs from the conserved cysteine through the conserved F or W. Each record gives: D gene, J gene, clone size, V gene, CDR3 protein, CDR3 DNA. A D gene is named only where the DNA matches it firmly. Not all rows give a size; the values are once, few, many and, for expanded clones, a class.

d_gene: .; j_gene: TRBJ2-5; abundance: .; v_gene: TRBV18; CDR3aa: CASSPSPGVETQYF; CDR3nt: TGTGCCAGCTCACCAAGTCCGGGAGTTGAGACCCAGTACTTC
d_gene: .; j_gene: TRBJ2-2; abundance: .; v_gene: TRBV6-5; CDR3aa: CASSYSSGGLGGLLFF; CDR3nt: TGTGCCAGCAGTTACTCCTCGGGGGGCCTGGGAGGTCTGCTGTTTTTT
d_gene: .; j_gene: TRBJ1-2; abundance: .; v_gene: TRBV7-9; CDR3aa: CASSLGDRNYGYTF; CDR3nt: TGTGCCAGCAGCTTAGGAGACAGGAACTATGGCTACACCTTC
d_gene: .; j_gene: TRBJ2-3; abundance: .; v_gene: TRBV11-2; CDR3aa: CASSGRGASTDTQYF; CDR3nt: TGTGCCAGCAGCGGGAGAGGGGCCAGCACAGATACGCAGTATTTT
d_gene: .; j_gene: TRBJ1-2; abundance: .; v_gene: TRBV18; CDR3aa: CASSLQRANYGYTF; CDR3nt: TGTGCCAGCTCACTCCAAAGAGCTAACTATGGCTACACCTTC
d_gene: .; j_gene: TRBJ2-7; abundance: .; v_gene: TRBV19; CDR3aa: CASSIGLVYEQYF; CDR3nt: TGTGCCAGTAGTATCGGTCTTGTGTACGAGCAGTACTTC
d_gene: .; j_gene: TRBJ2-3; abundance: .; v_gene: TRBV5-1; CDR3aa: CASSLARDTDTQYF; CDR3nt: TGCGCCAGCAGCTTGGCCAGGGACACAGATACGCAGTATTTT
d_gene: TRBD1; j_gene: TRBJ2-5; abundance: .; v_gene: TRBV23-1; CDR3aa: CASSQSIGDRGSQETQYF; CDR3nt: TGCGCCAGCAGTCAATCGATTGGAGACAGGGGATCCCAAGAGACCCAGTACTTC
d_gene: .; j_gene: TRBJ2-1; abundance: .; v_gene: TRBV4-1; CDR3aa: CASSQYMGNEQFF; CDR3nt: TGCGCCAGCAGCCAATATATGGGCAATGAGCAGTTCTTC
d_gene: TRBD1; j_gene: TRBJ1-1; abundance: .; v_gene: TRBV7-3; CDR3aa: CASSPTGYTEAFF; CDR3nt: TGTGCCAGCAGCCCGACAGGGTACACTGAAGCTTTCTTT
d_gene: .; j_gene: TRBJ2-7; abundance: .; v_gene: TRBV28; CDR3aa: CASSLRDEQYF; CDR3nt: TGTGCCAGCAGTTTAAGGGACGAGCAGTACTTC
d_gene: .; j_gene: TRBJ2-7; abundance: .; v_gene: TRBV5-4; CDR3aa: CASSPGGRGYEQYF; CDR3nt: TGTGCCAGCAGCCCCGGGGGTAGGGGGTACGAGCAGTACTTC
d_gene: TRBD2; j_gene: TRBJ2-7; abundance: .; v_gene: TRBV6-5; CDR3aa: CASSIGRAFDEQYF; CDR3nt: TGTGCCAGCAGCATCGGGAGGGCCTTCGACGAGCAGTACTTC
d_gene: .; j_gene: TRBJ1-2; abundance: .; v_gene: TRBV6-6; CDR3aa: CASSTDTPRGGYTF; CDR3nt: TGTGCCAGCAGTACGGACACCCCGAGGGGAGGCTACACCTTC
d_gene: .; j_gene: TRBJ2-7; abundance: .; v_gene: TRBV28; CDR3aa: CASTIEGSYEQYF; CDR3nt: TGTGCCAGCACGATTGAAGGGTCCTACGAGCAGTACTTC
d_gene: .; j_gene: TRBJ1-2; abundance: once; v_gene: TRBV6-5; CDR3aa: CASSTRENYGYTF; CDR3nt: TGTGCCAGCAGTACCAGGGAGAACTATGGCTACACCTTC
d_gene: .; j_gene: TRBJ2-3; abundance: .; v_gene: TRBV28; CDR3aa: CASSLSPGDWGVTDTQYF; CDR3nt: TGTGCCAGCAGTTTATCGCCAGGGGATTGGGGAGTCACAGATACGCAGTATTTT
d_gene: TRBD1; j_gene: TRBJ1-2; abundance: .; v_gene: TRBV27; CDR3aa: CASSVDRGSGYTF; CDR3nt: TGTGCCAGCAGTGTGGACAGGGGCTCTGGCTACACCTTC
d_gene: TRBD2; j_gene: TRBJ2-2; abundance: .; v_gene: TRBV4-2; CDR3aa: CASSPGVAGGPVGELFF; CDR3nt: TGTGCCAGCAGCCCTGGAGTAGCGGGAGGGCCCGTCGGGGAGCTGTTTTTT
d_gene: .; j_gene: TRBJ2-3; abundance: .; v_gene: TRBV27; CDR3aa: CASKPFWAGTSTDTQYF; CDR3nt: TGTGCCAGCAAACCCTTTTGGGCAGGTACTAGCACAGATACGCAGTATTTT
d_gene: .; j_gene: TRBJ2-7; abundance: .; v_gene: TRBV9; CDR3aa: CASSPQRRGGGYEQYF; CDR3nt: TGTGCCAGCAGCCCCCAGCGCCGAGGCGGAGGCTACGAGCAGTACTTC
d_gene: TRBD1; j_gene: TRBJ2-7; abundance: .; v_gene: TRBV28; CDR3aa: CASSSPGQGYEQYF; CDR3nt: TGTGCCAGCAGTTCTCCGGGACAGGGTTACGAGCAGTACTTC